The source of this T cell receptor beta chain is a study of radiation and T cells in renal cell carcinoma (dated by TCRdb to the early 2020s). At the level of the whole study: Samples were obtained from a clinical trial, in which 15 Gy stereotactic body radiation therapy was delivered to primary renal cell carcinomas and nephrectomy was performed 4 weeks later. In total, 50 or so samples, comprising 26 tumors and some 27 peripheral blood samples, were subjected to TCR beta sequencing. In the 40 to 60 samples combined, some 4,000,000 unique CDR3 nucleotide sequences were found, encoding approximately 2,900,000 unique CDR3 amino acid sequences.

Regarding this clone: This receptor's antigen is unknown. No much larger clonotype is one base removed from it; base qualities were not supplied.

Here is what the overall study found, with its caveats: Because pretreatment tumor biopsies were not available, the study could not determine whether clonotypes were already present within the tumor at baseline. In blood, the top tumor clonotypes increased from baseline to 2 weeks after radiation and then shrank by 4 weeks, which suggests a temporary expansion of tumor-resident clones. Blood repertoire dynamics were not followed beyond 4 weeks after treatment. The single-armed trial design could not address effects of radiation dose or scheduling on the TCR repertoire.

This specimen's time point label, interpreted: blood 2 weeks post-SBRT. In light of the paper, this sample's treatment or condition label describes: 15 Gy SBRT to primary tumor, nephrectomy 4 weeks later. Serial peripheral blood from radiation-treated patients was sampled at baseline, 2 weeks and 4 weeks after SBRT to track tumor-enriched clonotypes. All patients had renal cell carcinoma with clear cell pathology. Genomic DNA for TCR sequencing was prepared using the QIAamp DNA Blood Mini Kit (Qiagen). The analyses included only samples that passed all quality control checks. Following the manufacturer's recommendations, the immunoSEQ kit was used to generate TCR beta libraries from genomic DNA. For library preparation, a first multiplex PCR was performed with proprietary primers, followed by a second PCR in which unique barcodes were added, and bead cleanups were performed after each round. A positive control reaction and a negative control reaction, both provided in the kit, were run with every batch of samples. The final libraries underwent checking on an Agilent 4200 TapeStation D1000 ScreenTape, volumetric pooling, and quantification by qPCR. Sequencing was performed on an Illumina NextSeq500 with a MidOutput 150-cycle cartridge, and 156 Read1 and 15 Index1 cycles were run with kit custom primers. The pooled library was loaded at 0.75 to 1 pM with a roughly 20% PhiX control spike-in. The paper's processing steps were these. Vendor-processed data were analyzed in R, and a clonotype was defined as all T cells sharing the same CDR3 nucleotide sequence. For clone abundance analyses, frequencies were normalized to the 10,000 most abundant clones per sample. Public T cell clones, which averaged fewer than five per sample, were excluded before analysis. Tumor-enriched and baseline blood-enriched clonotypes were defined by at least a 32-fold difference in abundance between compartments. A beta-binomial differential abundance model was used to identify clonotypes that expanded or contracted between blood time points. Similarity between tumor and blood repertoires was quantified using the Baroni-Urbani and Buser coefficient, and groups were compared with two-tailed Wilcoxon tests in R. TCRdb stores this immuneACCESS table with in-frame sequences only. Part of the clones is absent; in the studies checked, under half of the shortfall reflects unresolved V genes, and no reason is known for the rest. Clonal size and the V and J genes are those of that table, whereas D and trimming came from the DNA. The sample data list 70,000 to 80,000 clones, and around 85% of these were observed just once. 20% to 25% of the sample comes from the top ten.

Deletion took 3 bases off V and 0 bases off J, with a span of 11 bases between the germline ends. From cysteine to phenylalanine, the CDR3 is 16 amino acids long. Just the 48-base CDR3 DNA is kept, in frame starting at base 1. The germline V gene yields KGHSH for CDR1 and LQKENI for CDR2. Here the chain combines TRBV18 and TRBJ1-4; too little of a D gene remains to name it. The specimen comprised blood, sampled from a patient whose treatment included radiotherapy and nephrectomy. The clonotype originates from a woman aged 45-59 years with renal cell carcinoma. The CDR3 amino acid sequence is: CASSPPETATNEKLFF. DNA sequence: TGTGCCAGCTCACCCCCCGAGACGGCAACTAATGAAAAACTGTTTTTT.